This is a list of T cell receptor beta chains from one sample in a study of blood T cells in healthy people across ages. TCRdb re-called the 5' RACE reads with MiXCR, one entry per CDR3 protein. Of fewer than 900,000 distinct CDR3 sequences in the sample, roughly two fifths were seen once. The sample comprised blood. All receptors derive from an older woman in good health. The CDR3 runs from the conserved cysteine through the conserved F or W. The D gene is left open where the match is weak. Expanded clones are given a class, and other clones once, few, many or no size at all.

.	TRBV6-2/TRBV6-3	TRBJ2-7	.	TGTGCCAGCAGCTCCGGGACACGGTTGAACAATGAGCAGTACTTC	CASSSGTRLNNEQYF
.	TRBV29-1	TRBJ1-2	.	TGCAGCGTCGAATCAGAACAGTACACCTCTAACTATGGCTACACCTTC	CSVESEQYTSNYGYTF
.	TRBV7-2	TRBJ2-7	many	TGTGCCAGCATGGGAGGGGGGATCTCTTACGAGCAGTACTTC	CASMGGGISYEQYF
.	TRBV28	TRBJ2-3	.	TGTGCCAGCCGGGACTCCGCGTCGTTCACAGATACGCAGTATTTT	CASRDSASFTDTQYF
.	TRBV27	TRBJ2-5	.	TGTGCCAGCAGTCCCACGACAGTTTACCAAGAGACCCAGTACTTC	CASSPTTVYQETQYF
TRBD2	TRBV27	TRBJ2-7	.	TGTGCCAGCAGTCTCCCGGGTGATAGCGGGAGGCTCGAGCAGTACTTC	CASSLPGDSGRLEQYF
TRBD1	TRBV7-9	TRBJ1-1	.	TGTGCCAGCAGCGATCGACAGGGCCCTAGGGCTGAAGCTTTCTTT	CASSDRQGPRAEAFF
.	TRBV20-1	TRBJ2-7	few	TGCAGTGCCGCAGGGGGGCGGGGCTCCTACGAGCAGTACTTC	CSAAGGRGSYEQYF
.	TRBV12-5	TRBJ2-1	.	TGTGCTAGTGGCTCTCCGGGGGAGACCCAGTTCTTC	CASGSPGETQFF
.	TRBV9	TRBJ1-5	.	TGTGCCAGCAGCGTAGGTCAGGGCCTGGGGCAGCCCCAGCATTTT	CASSVGQGLGQPQHF
.	TRBV18	TRBJ2-7	.	TGTGCCAGCTCACCGGCCGGGGAATACGAGCAGTACTTC	CASSPAGEYEQYF
TRBD1	TRBV2	TRBJ2-6	.	TGTGCCAGCAGGAGGACAGGGACTCCTTCGGGTGGGGCCAACGTCCTGACTTTC	CASRRTGTPSGGANVLTF
.	TRBV20-1	TRBJ1-2	.	TGCAGTGCTAGTGGGGGATATGGCTACACCTTC	CSASGGYGYTF
.	TRBV21-1	TRBJ1-1	.	TGTGCCAGCAGCAAAGGGAGACAGTTTGGGACTGAAGCTTTCTTT	CASSKGRQFGTEAFF
.	TRBV5-1	TRBJ2-5	few	TGCGCCAGCAGCTTGAACAGGTTGAATGAGCAGTACTTC	CASSLNRLNEQYF
.	TRBV20-1	TRBJ2-6	.	TGCAGTGCTAGAGATGTCCTTAAACCCGGGGCCAACGTCCTGACTTTC	CSARDVLKPGANVLTF
TRBD1	TRBV12-3/TRBV12-4	TRBJ2-1	.	TGTGCCAGCCAGAATCCGTGGGGACAGGGTGCGAATGAGCAGTTCTTC	CASQNPWGQGANEQFF
TRBD2	TRBV9	TRBJ2-2	.	TGTGCCAGCAGCGTAGCTACTAGCGGGGCCACCGGGGAGCTGTTTTTT	CASSVATSGATGELFF
TRBD1	TRBV12-3/TRBV12-4	TRBJ1-2	.	TGTGCCAGCAGTTTCGGCAGGGGGGAGGGCTACACCTTC	CASSFGRGEGYTF
TRBD2	TRBV29-1	TRBJ2-1	many	TGCAGCGTCGAAGCGGGGAACCTCTACAATGAGCAGTTCTTC	CSVEAGNLYNEQFF
.	TRBV28	TRBJ2-6	.	TGTGCCAGCAGTCTCACAGGGTTCTCTGGGGCCAACGTCCTGACTTTC	CASSLTGFSGANVLTF
.	TRBV21-1	TRBJ2-5	few	TGTGCCAGCATCCCCCGGCGTTGTCATGAGCAGTACTTC	CASIPRRCHEQYF
.	TRBV6-2/TRBV6-3	TRBJ2-1	few	TGTGCCAGCAGTCTAGATGGACTGGAGAGCTCCTACAATGAGCAGTTCTTC	CASSLDGLESSYNEQFF
TRBD2	TRBV7-8	TRBJ2-1	once	TGTGCCAGCAGCTTCTGGGAAGCGGGGGGGCAGGGTGAGCAGTTCTTC	CASSFWEAGGQGEQFF
TRBD1	TRBV5-1	TRBJ2-3	once	TGCGCCAGCAGCGGGACAGGGGGTGGAGATACGCAGTATTTT	CASSGTGGGDTQYF
TRBD2	TRBV5-6	TRBJ2-3	.	TGTGCCAGCAGCTCGGGACTAGCTACCTTCGCCAGCACAGATACGCAGTATTTT	CASSSGLATFASTDTQYF
TRBD1	TRBV5-1	TRBJ1-1	.	TGCGCCAGCAGCTCAACGGGACAGGGCGTTGAAGCTTTCTTT	CASSSTGQGVEAFF
.	TRBV10-3	TRBJ1-6	.	TGTGCCATCAGTCGAGAGGCCGACGGTAATTCACCCCTCCACTTT	CAISREADGNSPLHF
TRBD2	TRBV5-4	TRBJ2-5	once	TGTGCCAGCAGCCTCACTAGCGGGGGCCACAATGAGCAGTACTTC	CASSLTSGGHNEQYF
.	TRBV6-2/TRBV6-3	TRBJ2-4	.	TGTGCCAGCAGTGACGAACATGGGAACATTCAGTACTTC	CASSDEHGNIQYF
TRBD2	TRBV28	TRBJ2-1	.	TGTGCCAGCAGTTCCTATAACCCCCTGACGAGTTCTCAAACTAGCGGGAGGGCCGAGTTCTTC	CASSSYNPLTSSQTSGRAEFF
.	TRBV20-1	TRBJ2-2	.	TGCAGTGCTAGCATTAACACCGGGGAGCTGTTTTTT	CSASINTGELFF
TRBD1	TRBV15	TRBJ2-7	.	TGTGCCACCAGACCTGAAAGGACAGGGGACTACGAGCAGTACTTC	CATRPERTGDYEQYF
.	TRBV27	TRBJ1-6	few	TGTGCCAGCAGTCCGACAGTCCTACCGATTTCACCCCTCCACTTT	CASSPTVLPISPLHF
.	TRBV5-1	TRBJ1-2	many	TGCGCCAGCAGCTTGGATATTCAGGGCTATGGCTACACCTTC	CASSLDIQGYGYTF
TRBD1	TRBV20-1	TRBJ1-4	.	TGCAGTGCTAGAGATCATAAGAGGACAGGGGTTCGTAATGAAAAACTGTTTTTT	CSARDHKRTGVRNEKLFF
.	TRBV4-2	TRBJ2-5	.	TGTGCCAGCAGCCAAGATGGGGCAGGGTTAGAGACCCAGTACTTC	CASSQDGAGLETQYF